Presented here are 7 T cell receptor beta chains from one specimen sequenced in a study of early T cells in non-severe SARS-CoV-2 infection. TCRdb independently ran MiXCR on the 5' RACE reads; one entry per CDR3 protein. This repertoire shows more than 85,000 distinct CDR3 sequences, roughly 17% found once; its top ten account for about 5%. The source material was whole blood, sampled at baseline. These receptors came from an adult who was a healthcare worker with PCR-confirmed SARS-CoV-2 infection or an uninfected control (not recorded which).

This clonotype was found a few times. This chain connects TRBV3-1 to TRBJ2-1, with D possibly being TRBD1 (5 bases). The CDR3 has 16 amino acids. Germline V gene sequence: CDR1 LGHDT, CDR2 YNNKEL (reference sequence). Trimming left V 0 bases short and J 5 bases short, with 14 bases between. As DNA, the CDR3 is TGTGCCAGCAGCCAAGATTGGGGCCGTCTGGACAATGAGCAGTTCTTC. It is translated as CASSQDWGRLDNEQFF.

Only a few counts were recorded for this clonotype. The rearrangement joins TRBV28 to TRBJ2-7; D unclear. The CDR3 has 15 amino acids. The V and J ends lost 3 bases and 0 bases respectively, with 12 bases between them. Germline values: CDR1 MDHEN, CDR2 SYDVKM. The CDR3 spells CASSFGALGSYEQYF. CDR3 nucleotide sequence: TGTGCCAGCAGTTTTGGTGCGCTAGGCTCCTACGAGCAGTACTTC.

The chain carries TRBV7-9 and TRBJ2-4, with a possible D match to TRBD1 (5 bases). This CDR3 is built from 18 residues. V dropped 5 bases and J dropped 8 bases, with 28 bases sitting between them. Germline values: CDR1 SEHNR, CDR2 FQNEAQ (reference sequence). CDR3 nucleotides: TGTGCCAGCAGCCAGAACCTGGGCCCGACATGGGGCTGGGACATTCAGTACTTC. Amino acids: CASSQNLGPTWGWDIQYF.

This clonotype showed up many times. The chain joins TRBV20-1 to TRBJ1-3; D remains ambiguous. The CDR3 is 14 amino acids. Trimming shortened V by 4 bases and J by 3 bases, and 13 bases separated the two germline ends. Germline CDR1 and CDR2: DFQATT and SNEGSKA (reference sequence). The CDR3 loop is CSAIPDRDGNTIYF. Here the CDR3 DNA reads TGCAGTGCTATCCCCGACCGGGATGGAAACACCATATATTTT.

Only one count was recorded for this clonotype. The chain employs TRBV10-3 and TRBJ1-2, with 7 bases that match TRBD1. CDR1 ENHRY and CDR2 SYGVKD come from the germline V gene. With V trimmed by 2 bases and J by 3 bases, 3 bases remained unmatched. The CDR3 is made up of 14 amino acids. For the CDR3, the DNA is TGTGCCATCAGTGAGGGGACAGTATACTATGGCTACACCTTC. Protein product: CAISEGTVYYGYTF.

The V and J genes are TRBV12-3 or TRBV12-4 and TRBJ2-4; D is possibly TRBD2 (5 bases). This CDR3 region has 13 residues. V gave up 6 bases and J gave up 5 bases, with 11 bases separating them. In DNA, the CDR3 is TGTGCCAGCAGACGGACTGGCGAAAACATTCAGTACTTC. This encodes CASRRTGENIQYF.

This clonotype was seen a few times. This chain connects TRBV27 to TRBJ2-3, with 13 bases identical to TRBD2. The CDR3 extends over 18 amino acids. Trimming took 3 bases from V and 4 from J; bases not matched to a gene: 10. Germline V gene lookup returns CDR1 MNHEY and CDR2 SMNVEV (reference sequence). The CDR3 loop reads CASSFRLGLAGKADTQYF. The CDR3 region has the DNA TGTGCCAGCAGTTTCCGATTGGGACTAGCGGGAAAGGCAGATACGCAGTATTTT.